This entry lists 27 T cell receptor beta chains sequenced from one sample in a study of shared clonotypes between healthy human individuals. Naive CD8 cells were CD45RO-negative, positively selected for CCR7, excluding terminally differentiated effector memory CD45RA+ cells. Generated by immunoSEQ multiplex PCR, the TCRdb table keeps only in-frame clones and is missing some. The data hold around 1,900,000 clones, with approximately 92% observed a single time. Material for sequencing was naive CD8+ T cells from PBMCs. The receptors come from a man between 18 and 29 years old in good health. Some clones in this sample may be carry-over from other donors' samples.

The chain employs TRBV4-2 and TRBJ2-5; the match to TRBD1 covers 8 bases. With V trimmed by 4 bases and J by 4 bases, 5 bases remained unmatched. Germline assignment: CDR1 LGHNA and CDR2 YNFKEQ. This CDR3 has 14 amino acids. The CDR3 loop reads CASSPGTGLETQYF. The CDR3, as DNA: TGTGCCAGCAGCCCTGGGACAGGTCTAGAGACCCAGTACTTC.

As concerns this clone: The sample contains more than one DNA sequence encoding this CDR3. The chain employs TRBV15 and TRBJ1-5, with D unclear. The CDR3 runs 14 residues. The ends were cut back, 1 base at V and 1 base at J, with 5 bases in the middle. CDR1 is LNHNV, CDR2 YYDKDF, per germline (reference sequence). CDR3 amino acids: CATSRGGSNQPQHF. As DNA, the CDR3 is TGTGCCACCAGCAGAGGCGGAAGCAATCAGCCCCAGCATTTT.

This chain links TRBV13 with TRBJ2-5; the match to TRBD1 covers 8 bases. The length of the CDR3 is 16 residues. Germline-derived CDR1 and CDR2 are PRHDT and FYEKMQ (reference sequence). V was clipped by 4 bases and J by 4 bases; unmatched bases: 11. This chain's CDR3 is CASSSSDRGLIETQYF. The CDR3 coding sequence is TGTGCCAGCAGCTCAAGCGACAGGGGTTTAATAGAGACCCAGTACTTC.

The rearrangement joins TRBV4-1 to TRBJ1-1; unclear D gene. The germline CDR1 and CDR2 sequences are MGHRA and YSYEKL. Trimming removed 3 bases at V and 1 base at J, with 9 bases between. The CDR3 spans 14 residues. CDR3: CASSHLPENTEAFF. Written as DNA, the CDR3 is TGCGCCAGCAGCCACCTGCCGGAGAACACTGAAGCTTTCTTT.

CDR3 sequence reads: CASSFVTGPTGELFF. The CDR3 DNA reads TGTGCCAGCAGCTTTGTGACAGGGCCCACCGGGGAGCTGTTTTTT. The chain couples TRBV7-9 to TRBJ2-2, with 7 positions matching TRBD1. The CDR3 contains 15 residues. J gave up 4 bases and V 3 bases, and 5 bases lay outside the gene matches. Looked up from germline, CDR1 is SEHNR and CDR2 is FQNEAQ (reference sequence).

This chain connects TRBV4-1 to TRBJ2-7; D is perhaps TRBD1 or TRBD2 (5 bases each). The CDR3 is 15 residues long. Germline CDR1 and CDR2: MGHRA and YSYEKL. Trimming pared 0 bases from V and 4 bases from J, leaving 13 bases between. CDR3 bases: TGCGCCAGCAGCCAAGAAAGGGACGGTGGGTACGAGCAGTACTTC. It specifies CASSQERDGGYEQYF.

The chain uses TRBV7-9 and TRBJ2-7; unclear D gene. The CDR3 covers 13 residues. CDR1 SEHNR and CDR2 FQNEAQ come from the germline V gene (reference sequence). Trimming cost V 4 bases and J 3 bases, with 10 bases left between them. The CDR3 region has the DNA TGTGCCAGCAGCTCCGGGCCTTTCTACGAGCAGTACTTC. This gives the protein CASSSGPFYEQYF. The variable domain in full, completed from reference TRBV7-9 and TRBJ2-7, reads DTGVSQNPRHKITKRGQNVTFRCDPISEHNRLYWYRQTLGQGPEFLTYFQNEAQLEKSRLLSDRFSAERPKGSFSTLEIQRTEQGDSAMYLCASSSGPFYEQYFGPGTRLTVT.

As to this clone: Within the sample, other DNA sequences also encode this same CDR3. The chain links TRBV19 to TRBJ1-5; D ambiguous. Germline CDR1 and CDR2: LNHDA and SQIVND (reference sequence). V lost 3 bases and J lost 0, with 9 bases in between. The CDR3 is 15 amino acids. CDR3 nucleotides: TGTGCCAGTAGTATCTCGGGTTATAGCAATCAGCCCCAGCATTTT. Translation gives CASSISGYSNQPQHF.

Points on this clone: The identical CDR3 is also encoded by other nucleotide sequences in the sample. The chain carries TRBV6-5 and TRBJ2-7, with 11 bases identical to TRBD1. The CDR3 is 14 residues long. The germline gives CDR1 MNHEY, CDR2 SVGAGI. The junction had 3 bases not matched to a gene; V was cut back by 2 bases and J by 6 bases. The DNA for the CDR3 is TGTGCCAGCAGTTACGGGACAGGGGGGGCCGAGCAGTACTTC. Residues: CASSYGTGGAEQYF.

The rearrangement uses TRBV19 and TRBJ2-7; D may be TRBD2 (6 bases). Germline-derived CDR1 and CDR2 are LNHDA and SQIVND (reference sequence). Deletions cut 5 bases from V and 5 bases from J, with 16 bases between. CDR3 length: 14 residues. The CDR3 bases are TGTGCCAGTAGTGGGACTCGGTGGGGCGACGAGCAGTACTTC. Protein product: CASSGTRWGDEQYF.

The V gene is TRBV4-2, the J gene TRBJ2-5; D not resolved. The end of the DNA fits TRBJ2-7 better, so the J call may be wrong. This CDR3 region has 14 residues. The germline gives CDR1 LGHNA, CDR2 YNFKEQ. The CDR3 coding sequence is TGTGCCAGCAGCCCTGTGGCGGAGACCTACGAGCAGTACTTC. It encodes CASSPVAETYEQYF.

Remarks on this clone: Within the sample, other DNA sequences also encode this same CDR3. The chain joins TRBV9 to TRBJ2-2; 7 bases map to TRBD1. V was pared by 5 bases and J by 5 bases, with 3 bases of the junction left unmatched. This CDR3 region has 13 residues. Germline V gene data show CDR1 as SGDLS and CDR2 as YYNGEE. CDR3 in DNA: TGTGCCAGCAGTGCAGGGGGAACCGGGGAGCTGTTTTTT. Protein sequence: CASSAGGTGELFF.

This chain joins TRBV27 and TRBJ2-7, with 10 bases that match TRBD2. Germline CDR1 reads MNHEY; CDR2 reads SMNVEV (reference sequence). The trim removed 5 bases at V and 2 bases at J, leaving 9 bases unmatched. The CDR3 runs 16 residues. CDR3 nucleotide sequence: TGTGCCAGCAGTCCAAGCCTAGCGGGGGTTACCTACGAGCAGTACTTC. Protein product: CASSPSLAGVTYEQYF.

The chain is built from TRBV19 and TRBJ1-3; D is possibly TRBD1 (5 bases). The germline V and J ends were trimmed by 7 bases and 3 bases, with 13 bases remaining between them. The germline V gene has CDR1 LNHDA and CDR2 SQIVND (reference sequence). The CDR3 is 14 amino acids. This CDR3 reads CASTARGYGNTIYF. CDR3 in DNA: TGTGCCAGTACCGCCCGGGGGTATGGAAACACCATATATTTT.

The chain carries TRBV9 and TRBJ2-2, with D maybe TRBD1 (5 bases). The V gene lost 4 bases and the J gene lost 2 bases, with 15 bases spanning the gap. The germline gives CDR1 SGDLS, CDR2 YYNGEE. The CDR3 extends over 16 amino acids. CDR3 DNA sequence: TGTGCCAGCAGCCTCAGGGAACGGAGAAACACCGGGGAGCTGTTTTTT. Translating it yields CASSLRERRNTGELFF.

In this sample, this clone turned up a few times. The chain joins TRBV7-9 to TRBJ1-1; a weak D match, TRBD1 (6 bases). Trimming removed 4 bases at V and 3 bases at J, with 15 bases between. Germline CDR1 is SEHNR and CDR2 is FQNEAQ (reference sequence). This CDR3 region has 15 residues. CDR3 DNA: TGTGCCAGCAGCTCGACCGGGACAACTCACACTGAAGCTTTCTTT. Translating it yields CASSSTGTTHTEAFF.

In DNA form, the CDR3 reads TGTGCCAGCAGCCCCTGGGACAGAAGTGACAACGAGCAGTACTTC. Its translation: CASSPWDRSDNEQYF. The J gene is TRBJ2-7, the V gene TRBV7-9; 7 bases map to TRBD1. Germline lookup yields CDR1 SEHNR and CDR2 FQNEAQ (reference sequence). The junction had 12 bases not matched to a gene; V was cut back by 5 bases and J by 5 bases. The CDR3 is 15 residues long. Variable domain in full (rest from reference TRBV7-9 and TRBJ2-7): DTGVSQNPRHKITKRGQNVTFRCDPISEHNRLYWYRQTLGQGPEFLTYFQNEAQLEKSRLLSDRFSAERPKGSFSTLEIQRTEQGDSAMYLCASSPWDRSDNEQYFGPGTRLTVT.

Concerning this clone itself: The sample carries other DNA sequences with the same CDR3. The V and J genes are TRBV7-9 and TRBJ2-1, with D possibly TRBD2 on 7 matching bases. Per germline, CDR1 SEHNR and CDR2 FQNEAQ (reference sequence). The ends were cut back, 0 bases at V and 1 base at J, with 13 bases in the middle. The CDR3 length is 17 residues. CDR3 in amino acids: CASSLALAGASYNEQFF. In nucleotides, the CDR3 is TGTGCCAGCAGCTTAGCGCTCGCGGGGGCGTCCTACAATGAGCAGTTCTTC.

The gene calls are TRBV5-5 and TRBJ1-2; 9 bases agree with TRBD1. This CDR3 contains 14 residues. CDR1 and CDR2 from the germline V gene are SGHKS and YYEKEE (reference sequence). V lost 3 bases to trimming and J lost 5 bases; unmatched junction nucleotides: 5. The CDR3 sequence: CASSSRDRVYGYTF. The CDR3 DNA reads as TGTGCCAGCAGCTCCCGGGACAGGGTGTATGGCTACACCTTC.

The chain is built from TRBV7-2 and TRBJ2-3; 11 bases are a match to TRBD2. Trimming removed 4 bases from V and 3 bases from J; junction bases left unmatched: 12. CDR1 and CDR2 (germline): SGHTA, FQGNSA. The length of the CDR3 is 18 residues. The CDR3 sequence: CASSYPSGRRVRTDTQYF. CDR3 DNA sequence: TGTGCCAGCAGCTACCCTAGCGGGAGGCGGGTGAGGACAGATACGCAGTATTTT.

This clone was seen once. V and J are TRBV28 and TRBJ2-1, with a tentative D call TRBD2 (6 bases). The CDR3 is made up of 14 amino acids. The germline V and J ends were trimmed by 4 bases and 7 bases, with 14 bases remaining between them. Germline values: CDR1 MDHEN, CDR2 SYDVKM. The CDR3 DNA reads as TGTGCCAGCAGTTCCACGGGAGCCGGGAATGAGCAGTTCTTC. It is translated as CASSSTGAGNEQFF.

This rearrangement joins TRBV28 to TRBJ1-2; 8 bases are shared with TRBD1. Per germline, CDR1 MDHEN and CDR2 SYDVKM. V shed 2 bases and J 4 bases; nucleotides not matched to a gene: 3. The CDR3 has 14 amino acids. The CDR3 DNA sequence: TGTGCCAGCAGTTTAACAGGGGGTGGCTATGGCTACACCTTC. It specifies CASSLTGGGYGYTF.

This clone was observed a single time. This chain connects TRBV30 to TRBJ1-2; 8 bases map to TRBD1. Trimming cost V 5 bases and J 6 bases; bases outside gene matches: 8. CDR1 and CDR2 from the germline V gene are GTSNPN and SVGIG (reference sequence). The CDR3 sequence is 13 residues long. The CDR3: CAWAGGQGNGYTF. In DNA, the CDR3 is TGTGCCTGGGCCGGCGGACAGGGAAATGGCTACACCTTC.

The V gene is TRBV28, the J gene TRBJ1-2; 7 bases are a match to TRBD1. CDR3 size: 14 residues. The germline gives CDR1 MDHEN, CDR2 SYDVKM. The CDR3 DNA reads TGTGCTTCGCAGCAGGGGGAAGGGGGGTATGGCTACACCTTC. Protein product: CASQQGEGGYGYTF.

The chain couples TRBV5-1 to TRBJ1-6; D is unclear. V was clipped by 0 bases and J by 0 bases, with 4 bases between them. CDR3 size: 15 residues. Germline values: CDR1 SGHRS, CDR2 YFSETQ. The CDR3: CASSLASSYNSPLHF. The CDR3 nucleotides read TGCGCCAGCAGCTTGGCAAGCTCCTATAATTCACCCCTCCACTTT.

The V call is TRBV18, the J call TRBJ2-5, with D possibly TRBD1 on 6 matching bases. Germline loops: CDR1 KGHSH, CDR2 LQKENI. Between the trimmed V and J ends, which lost 3 bases and 5 bases, there was a span of 13 bases. CDR3 length: 14 residues. CDR3 nucleotides: TGTGCCAGCTCACCCGGGACACGTCGTGAGACCCAGTACTTC. This encodes CASSPGTRRETQYF.

The rearrangement links TRBV9 to TRBJ2-3; D may correspond to TRBD1 or TRBD2 (6 bases each). Germline V lookup: CDR1 SGDLS, CDR2 YYNGEE. The ends were cut back, 0 bases at V and 3 bases at J, with 14 bases in the middle. CDR3 size: 16 residues. The CDR3 DNA reads as TGTGCCAGCAGCGTAGACAGGGACTCTGGGACAGATACGCAGTATTTT. Amino acids: CASSVDRDSGTDTQYF.